Listed below are T cell receptor beta chains from one sample, sequenced in a study of blood T cell repertoires in COVID-19. Sequencing was performed with immunoSEQ multiplex PCR; in TCRdb, only in-frame clones are kept and a portion is missing. In the table there are under 450,000 clones, 80% to 85% of which are singletons. The sequenced sample was PBMCs or T cells enriched from blood (not recorded which). The receptors were sampled from a woman aged 45-65 years who had recovered from COVID-19. Each CDR3 is given with its conserved first and last residue. Fields, in order: D gene, clone size, J gene, V gene, CDR3 protein, CDR3 DNA. A D gene is named only where the DNA matches it firmly. Size tells how often a clone was seen (once, few, many) or the class of an expanded clone, and some rows leave it out.

TRBD1,.,TRBJ1-3,TRBV12-5,CASGLVQGRNTIYF,TGTGCTAGTGGTTTGGTACAGGGGAGGAACACCATATATTTT
TRBD2,.,TRBJ2-6,TRBV20-1,CSASVGTSLGGANVLTF,TGCAGTGCTAGTGTCGGGACTAGTCTTGGTGGGGCCAACGTCCTGACTTTC
.,.,TRBJ2-7,TRBV5-4,CASSLGRDTYEQYF,TGTGCCAGCAGCTTGGGTCGGGATACCTACGAGCAGTACTTC
.,once,TRBJ1-1,TRBV7-8,CASSLTKRQDRVAEAFF,TGTGCCAGCAGCTTAACGAAAAGACAGGATCGGGTTGCTGAAGCTTTCTTT
.,once,TRBJ2-3,TRBV10-3,CAISVSTRGNILTDTQYF,TGTGCCATCAGTGTTTCTACCAGGGGCAACATCCTCACAGATACGCAGTATTTT
.,.,TRBJ1-2,TRBV7-9,CASSLAGPNYGYTF,TGTGCCAGCAGCTTAGCCGGTCCCAACTATGGCTACACCTTC
.,.,TRBJ1-1,TRBV2,CASRMDSSNTEAFF,TGTGCCAGCAGGATGGACAGCTCGAACACTGAAGCTTTCTTT
TRBD1,.,TRBJ1-2,TRBV5-5,CASSLAGTVDGYTF,TGTGCCAGCAGCTTGGCAGGGACAGTGGATGGCTACACCTTC
.,.,TRBJ1-1,TRBV7-3,CASSQNMNTEAFF,TGTGCCAGCAGCCAAAACATGAACACTGAAGCTTTCTTT
.,.,TRBJ1-2,TRBV19,CASSPSGPVLGGYTF,TGTGCCAGTAGCCCCTCTGGGCCGGTCCTCGGCGGCTACACCTTC